Here is one T cell receptor beta chain with its context. No cognate antigen has been identified for it. The record has no base qualities; no much larger clone is one base away. Different DNA sequences within this sample yield the same CDR3. Library creation used the immunoSEQ multiplex PCR assay. The clones in this table, taken by TCRdb from immuneACCESS, are in-frame only. Not every clone is retained; where verified, under half of the shortfall comes from an unresolved V gene, and the cause of the rest is unknown. Recorded for this sample are 55,000 to 90,000 clones; 84% of them occurred a single time. Under 30% of the sample is taken by the ten largest. The source of the sample is a study of control samples from healthy donors and cancer patients (dated by TCRdb to 2019 to 2021). Cut back by 1 base and 0 bases, the V and J ends lie 4 bases apart. The CDR3 runs 14 residues from the cysteine to the phenylalanine. Of the read, only the CDR3 DNA is kept; its 42 bases are in frame from base 1. Based on the germline V gene, the CDR1 and CDR2 sequences are LGHNA and YNFKEQ.

The sequenced material came from blood. The V and J genes are TRBV4-2 and TRBJ1-3; the D gene is not confidently resolved. This sequence originates from a man aged 45-65 years in good health. The nucleotides are TGTGCCAGCAGCCAAGGAGCCTCTGGAAACACCATATATTTT. Its translation is CASSQGASGNTIYF.